This T cell receptor beta chain was recovered during a study of blood T cells in healthy people across ages. A J-beta primer mix and a sample-barcoded 5' primer were used in a second PCR of roughly 6 to 11 cycles. TCRdb redid the calling of the 5' RACE reads with MiXCR, one entry per CDR3 protein. The sample has about 1.8 million distinct CDR3 sequences; about 50% are singletons. This clonotype came up a few times. Its antigen is still unknown. Trimming removed 6 bases from V and 6 bases from J; junction bases left unmatched: 7. The length of the CDR3 is 14 residues. CDR1 and CDR2 from the germline V gene are MNHEY and SVGAGI. Study findings and constraints: Unsorted PBMC input precluded a conclusive naive versus antigen-experienced comparison.

The chain has TRBV6-5 and TRBJ1-1, with 10 bases fitting TRBD1. The sequenced material came from blood. The TCR comes from a woman in her forties in good health. The CDR3 is CASRPLGTGAEAFF. CDR3 in DNA: TGTGCCAGCAGACCGCTGGGGACAGGGGCTGAAGCTTTCTTT.